The rows below give T cell receptor beta chains drawn from one sample of a study of blood T cell repertoires in COVID-19. The repertoire was sequenced with immunoSEQ multiplex PCR; TCRdb's copy has only in-frame clones and lacks some. The sample has around 93,000 clones, more than 75% seen once. Sample: peripheral blood. These receptor sequences come from a man older than 75 with acute or convalescent COVID-19. CDR3s include the opening cysteine and the closing phenylalanine or tryptophan. The D gene is left open where the match is weak. Clone sizes are given selectively: once, few, many, or a class where the clone is expanded.

>once|TRBJ2-1|TRBV7-8|.
TGTGCCAGCAGCCCAGGGAATTACAATGAGCAGTTCTTC
CASSPGNYNEQFF
>.|TRBJ2-1|TRBV10-1|TRBD2
TGCGCCAGCAGTGAAAGGACTAGCGGGTCTTTCTATGAGCAGTTCTTC
CASSERTSGSFYEQFF
>.|TRBJ2-6|TRBV2|.
TGTGCCAGCAGGGTCGGGGGAACCGGGGCCAACGTCCTGACTTTC
CASRVGGTGANVLTF
>.|TRBJ2-7|TRBV2|TRBD1
TGTGCCAGCAGCCCCGGGACAGGGAAGTTGGACGAGCAGTACTTC
CASSPGTGKLDEQYF
>.|TRBJ2-7|TRBV6-1|TRBD1
TGTGCCAGCAGTGGCCCCGGGACAGGGTACTCCTACGAGCAGTACTTC
CASSGPGTGYSYEQYF
>.|TRBJ1-2|TRBV5-1|TRBD1
TGCGCCAGCAGCCAAACAGGGGGGGTTGGCTACACCTTC
CASSQTGGVGYTF
>.|TRBJ1-4|TRBV19|.
TGTGCCAGTAGTATTGGGAGGTCGGAAAAACTGTTTTTT
CASSIGRSEKLFF
>once|TRBJ1-2|TRBV7-2|.
TGTGCCAGCAGCTTGAACAGTTGGGATGGCTACACCTTC
CASSLNSWDGYTF
>.|TRBJ1-5|TRBV19|TRBD1
TGTGCCAGTACCCTCTCTTCACAGGGGATAGTCAATCAGCCCCAGCATTTT
CASTLSSQGIVNQPQHF
>once|TRBJ1-3|TRBV3-1/TRBV3-2|.
TGTGCCAGCAGCCAAGAATCGACAGCTCAACCCTTTCCCTCTGGAAACACCATATATTTT
CASSQESTAQPFPSGNTIYF
>.|TRBJ2-5|TRBV7-2|TRBD2
TGTGCCAGCAGCTTGGGGACTAGCGGTCGAACTGAGACCCAGTACTTC
CASSLGTSGRTETQYF
>medium-sized|TRBJ1-2|TRBV12-3/TRBV12-4|.
TGTGCCAGCAGTCCCGGAGCGGGAGGCTACACCTTC
CASSPGAGGYTF
>.|TRBJ1-5|TRBV30|TRBD1
TGTGCCTGGACCTTACGAGGGGGCCCGGGCAATCAGCCCCAGCATTTT
CAWTLRGGPGNQPQHF
>.|TRBJ1-5|TRBV19|.
TGTGCCAGTAGTACCCAAAATAGCAATCAGCCCCAGCATTTT
CASSTQNSNQPQHF
>once|TRBJ1-1|TRBV28|.
TGTGCCAGCAGTCCGGGGGGCCCGAACACTGAAGCTTTCTTT
CASSPGGPNTEAFF
>many|TRBJ1-4|TRBV6-5|TRBD1
TGTGCCAGCAGTTCCCCGACAGGGGGCAGTGAAAAACTGTTTTTT
CASSSPTGGSEKLFF
>once|TRBJ2-2|TRBV30|.
TGTGCCTGGAAGGTGGGCGGGACAGTCACCGGGGAGCTGTTTTTT
CAWKVGGTVTGELFF
>once|TRBJ2-7|TRBV27|TRBD2
TGTGCCAGCAGTAGGGGACTAGCTTACGAGCAGTACTTC
CASSRGLAYEQYF
>.|TRBJ1-3|TRBV27|.
TGTGCCAGCAGTTCAAGACAGGCGACCGGAGGAGGAAACACCATATATTTT
CASSSRQATGGGNTIYF
>.|TRBJ2-5|TRBV30|TRBD2
TGTGCCTGGACCCTAGCGGGAGGGTCGTGGGAGACCCAGTACTTC
CAWTLAGGSWETQYF
>.|TRBJ1-1|TRBV7-2|.
TGTGCCAGCAGCGAAGGGGTTCCGGTTGCTGAAGCTTTCTTT
CASSEGVPVAEAFF
>.|TRBJ2-1|TRBV18|.
TGTGCCAGCTCCACCGCGCTATACAATGAGCAGTTCTTC
CASSTALYNEQFF
>.|TRBJ2-7|TRBV10-3|.
TGTGCCATCAGTGAGCCTCAGGGCAGCTACGAGCAGTACTTC
CAISEPQGSYEQYF
>.|TRBJ2-6|TRBV5-1|TRBD1
TGCGCCAGCAGGGGGGACAGGGAAGGCTTTGGGCGTTCTGGGGCCAACGTCCTGACTTTC
CASRGDREGFGRSGANVLTF
>.|TRBJ2-3|TRBV5-1|.
TGCGCCAGCAGCACGGGGGGCGCGAGGACAGATACGCAGTATTTT
CASSTGGARTDTQYF
>.|TRBJ2-1|TRBV28|.
TGTGCCGGGGGCCAGGCTTTCTCCCCCTGGTTCTTC
CAGGQAFSPWFF
>.|TRBJ2-2|TRBV6-2/TRBV6-3|.
TGTGCCAGCAGCTCCGGGGTTAACACCGGGGAGCTGTTTTTT
CASSSGVNTGELFF
>.|TRBJ2-3|TRBV3-1/TRBV3-2|TRBD2
TGTGCCAGCAGCCAAGATTTGGCTAGCGGGAGTGGTACGCAGTATTTT
CASSQDLASGSGTQYF
>.|TRBJ2-1|TRBV29-1|TRBD2
TGCAGCGTTGGGGGACTAGCGGGGCACAGGGGGTCCAATGAGCAGTTCTTC
CSVGGLAGHRGSNEQFF
>.|TRBJ2-3|TRBV5-6|.
TGTGCCAGCAGCTTGGTAGGCACAGATACGCAGTATTTT
CASSLVGTDTQYF
>.|TRBJ2-2|TRBV27|TRBD2
TGTGCCAGCAGTTTAGCGGGGGGGCCGAACACCGGGGAGCTGTTTTTT
CASSLAGGPNTGELFF
>.|TRBJ2-2|TRBV14|.
TGTGCCAGCAGCCAAGAGAGGTCCGGGGAGCTGTTTTTT
CASSQERSGELFF
>.|TRBJ1-2|TRBV7-6|.
TGTGCCAGCAGCCGGGAACCCGTCTATGGCTACACCTTC
CASSREPVYGYTF
>.|TRBJ1-6|TRBV5-1|TRBD1
TGCGCCAGCAGCTTCGGACAGGTTCCGATCGACCCCCGATCCCTCAATTCACCCCTCCACTTT
CASSFGQVPIDPRSLNSPLHF
>.|TRBJ2-2|TRBV6-5|.
TGTGCCAGCATGAGAGGGACCGGGGAGCTGTTTTTT
CASMRGTGELFF
>.|TRBJ1-2|TRBV30|TRBD1
TGTGCCTGGAGTGTAGGGGCCGGGACAGGCGGTAGCTATGGCTACACCTTC
CAWSVGAGTGGSYGYTF
>.|TRBJ1-2|TRBV5-6|.
TGTGCCAGCAGCTTGGCCGCAGGGCACGGCTACACCTTC
CASSLAAGHGYTF
>.|TRBJ2-1|TRBV6-5|TRBD1
TGTGCCAGCACCCTCGACAGGGATGACTACAATGAGCAGTTCTTC
CASTLDRDDYNEQFF
>.|TRBJ1-5|TRBV4-1|.
TGCGCCAGCAGCCCGACAGAACTTGGCAATCAGCCCCAGCATTTT
CASSPTELGNQPQHF
>once|TRBJ2-5|TRBV6-2/TRBV6-3|TRBD2
TGTGCCAGCAGTTACGGTAACCTAGCGGGGGGTGGAGAGACCCAGTACTTC
CASSYGNLAGGGETQYF
>.|TRBJ2-7|TRBV30|.
TGTGCCTGGAGTGTAGCCTGGCGGGACGGCGAGCAGTACTTC
CAWSVAWRDGEQYF
>.|TRBJ1-5|TRBV5-5|.
TGTGCCAGCAGAACAGGATTAGGCGGCAATCAGCCCCAGCATTTT
CASRTGLGGNQPQHF